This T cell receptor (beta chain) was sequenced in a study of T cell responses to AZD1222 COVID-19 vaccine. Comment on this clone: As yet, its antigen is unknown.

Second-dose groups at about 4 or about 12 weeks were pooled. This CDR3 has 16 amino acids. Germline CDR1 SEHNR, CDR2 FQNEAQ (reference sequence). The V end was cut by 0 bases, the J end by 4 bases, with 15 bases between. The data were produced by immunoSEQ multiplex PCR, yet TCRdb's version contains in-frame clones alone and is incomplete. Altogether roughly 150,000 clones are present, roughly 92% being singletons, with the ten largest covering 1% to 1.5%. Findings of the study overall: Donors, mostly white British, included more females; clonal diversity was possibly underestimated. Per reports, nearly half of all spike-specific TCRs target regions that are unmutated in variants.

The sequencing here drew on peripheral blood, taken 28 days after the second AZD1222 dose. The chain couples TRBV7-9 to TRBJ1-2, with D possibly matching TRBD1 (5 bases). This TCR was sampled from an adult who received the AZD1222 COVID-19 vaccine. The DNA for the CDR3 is TGTGCCAGCAGCTTAGCTCCGGGACCAACGGGCTATGGCTACACCTTC. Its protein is CASSLAPGPTGYGYTF.